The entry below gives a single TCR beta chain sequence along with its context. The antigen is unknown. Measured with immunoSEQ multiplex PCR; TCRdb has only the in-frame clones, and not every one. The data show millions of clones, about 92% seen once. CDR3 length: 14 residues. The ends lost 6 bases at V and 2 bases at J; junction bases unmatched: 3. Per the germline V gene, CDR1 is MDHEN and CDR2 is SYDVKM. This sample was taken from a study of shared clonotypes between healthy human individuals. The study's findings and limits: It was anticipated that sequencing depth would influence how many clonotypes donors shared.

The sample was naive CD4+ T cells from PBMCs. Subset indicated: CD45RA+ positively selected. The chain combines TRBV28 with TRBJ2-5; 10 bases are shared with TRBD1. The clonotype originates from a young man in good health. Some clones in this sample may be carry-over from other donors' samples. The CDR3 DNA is TGTGCCAGCAGAGGGGACAGGGGACAAGAGACCCAGTACTTC. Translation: CASRGDRGQETQYF.